This T cell receptor beta chain appears in the sequencing data of a study of T cell responses to AZD1222 COVID-19 vaccine (dated by TCRdb to the early 2020s). Background for the entire study: Because spike-specific TCR depth and breadth did not differ between the two schedules, AZD1222 recipients who got a second dose at roughly 4 weeks were pooled with those who got a second dose at roughly 12 weeks. TCR sequencing covered about 230 trial participants: 200 to 220 given two doses of AZD1222 and 26 given two doses of MenACWY control vaccine. Enrollment into the trials was organized by age into subgroups of 18-55, 56-69 and 70-plus years, and those subgroups contained roughly 140, 27 and 60 TCR-sequenced participants, respectively. Summary of the overall study and its limitations: Because no day 14 peak-response samples were available, repertoires were characterized only after the peak T cell response. Reportedly, close to half of the unique spike-specific TCRs recognized epitopes lying outside the regions that are mutated in the B.1.351 and B.1.1.7 variants. The vaccine-associated CD4 TCRs covered the entire spike protein, and the dominant responses fell in regions 160-218 and 743-854. Participants were mostly white British and included more females than males, and it was suggested by the authors that clonal diversity may have been underestimated. A significant rise in spike-specific TCR breadth and depth was observed after two AZD1222 doses relative to day 0 and relative to MenACWY recipients. In the small 56-69-year group, the increase in depth fell short of significance, most likely because of low power. Conclusions about previously exposed vaccinees are limited, since just five or six AZD1222 recipients were seropositive for SARS-CoV-2 at baseline.

The CDR3 regions of human TCRbeta chains were analyzed by immunosequencing. As for the original processing: TCRs in the repertoires were matched against a reference library of SARS-CoV-2-specific TCRs that had been generated with the MIRA antigen-specificity platform. Breadth meant the fraction of unique TCRs that were SARS-CoV-2-associated, whereas depth meant the fraction of total T cells that were SARS-CoV-2-associated. Using the MIRA data, each spike-specific TCR was assigned both to the spike region to which the TCR was reactive and to a CD4 or CD8 class. Log10-transformed breadth and depth values were compared by one-way ANOVA with Sidak's multiple comparisons tests. TCRdb mirrors the immuneACCESS table, restricted to in-frame sequences. Some clones are absent from its copies; in checked studies, under half trace to an unresolved V gene, and the reason for the others is unknown. The DNA was the basis for D and trimming; V, J and clone size are from that table. This sample lists around 150,000 clones; around 95% were detected once. 1.3% of the sample is taken by the ten largest.

Comments on this clone: Its specific antigen is unknown. The record has no base qualities; no much larger clone is one base away.

For CDR1 and CDR2, the germline V gene (reference sequence) lists DFQATT and SNEGSKA. V loses 7 bases, J loses 8 bases, and the germline ends lie 11 bases apart. There are 11 amino acids in the CDR3, from cysteine to phenylalanine inclusive. Here the CDR3 DNA is all that survives: 33 bases in frame from base 1. What the time point label conveys for this sample: baseline before first vaccination. The vaccinee samples were drawn from two UK trials, COV001 and COV002, one of which was a single-blind randomized controlled phase 2/3 trial testing AZD1222 (ChAdOx1 nCoV-19) in healthy adults. For TCRbeta chain sequencing, PBMC samples from trial participants were taken at day 0 and at day 28 after the second dose.

The sequence is built from TRBV20-1 and TRBJ1-4; there is no confident call for the D gene. This receptor was identified in an adult in good health. Sequencing used peripheral blood, obtained on day 0 of AZD1222 vaccination. Here is the DNA: TGCAGTGTCCTCCGTTCCGAAAAACTGTTTTTT. The resulting protein is CSVLRSEKLFF.